The 16 T cell receptor beta chains below were found in one sample sequenced in a study of cytomegalovirus exposure and HLA in healthy donors. The PCR employed 60 Vbeta primers together with 13 Jbeta primers. The data were produced by immunoSEQ multiplex PCR, yet TCRdb's version contains in-frame clones alone and is incomplete. The sample shows about 98,000 clones, 55% to 80% of them seen only once. Material for sequencing was PBMCs. The source of these receptors is a female donor in good health and CMV-seronegative.

This clone came up once. The CDR3 DNA reads TGCAGCGTTGAAGGGGAGGACACTGAAGCTTTCTTT. Translation gives CSVEGEDTEAFF. V is TRBV29-1 and J is TRBJ1-1; D unclear. The CDR3 runs 12 residues. The V gene's germline CDR1 is SQVTM and CDR2 ANQGSEA. V lost 1 base to trimming and J lost 3 bases, with 6 bases between them.

This chain uses TRBV6-5 with TRBJ2-7; D is possibly TRBD1 (5 bases). This CDR3 is built from 15 residues. V was pared by 3 bases and J by 4 bases, with 16 bases between. Germline lookup yields CDR1 MNHEY and CDR2 SVGAGI. The CDR3 nucleotides read TGTGCCAGCAGTTATAATACAGGCTTCAGGTACGAGCAGTACTTC. It specifies CASSYNTGFRYEQYF.

The rearrangement uses TRBV5-1 and TRBJ2-1, with TRBD1 matching 8 bases. CDR1 SGHRS and CDR2 YFSETQ come from the germline V gene. The CDR3 covers 15 residues. V lost 4 bases and J lost 3; bases outside the gene matches: 6. The CDR3 nucleotides read TGCGCCAGCAGCCGCGACAGGGGCTACTACAATGAGCAGTTCTTC. Residues: CASSRDRGYYNEQFF.

The chain uses TRBV7-9 and TRBJ2-5; 7 nucleotides agree with TRBD1. Germline V gene data show CDR1 as SEHNR and CDR2 as FQNEAQ (reference sequence). This CDR3 is built from 14 residues. Trimming cost V 5 bases and J 5 bases; bases outside gene matches: 8. Here the CDR3 DNA reads TGTGCCAGCAGCCTGGGGACAGCTGGGGAGACCCAGTACTTC. Translated, it gives CASSLGTAGETQYF.

The chain couples TRBV5-4 to TRBJ2-6; maybe TRBD2 (6 bases). The CDR3 length is 15 residues. The ends were cut back, 3 bases at V and 2 bases at J, with 9 bases in the middle. The germline gives CDR1 SGHNT, CDR2 YYREEE (reference sequence). CDR3 coding DNA: TGTGCCAGCAGCTCTGCTAGCGCTGGGGCCAACGTCCTGACTTTC. Translated, it gives CASSSASAGANVLTF.

This clone was found a few times. This chain joins TRBV5-8 and TRBJ2-7, with a possible D match to TRBD1 (6 bases). Germline loops: CDR1 SGHTS, CDR2 YDEGEE. This CDR3 contains 14 residues. Trimming took 5 bases from V and 2 from J, leaving 14 bases between them. The CDR3, as DNA: TGTGCCAGCAGTTTCGACAGGAATACCTACGAGCAGTACTTC. Its protein is CASSFDRNTYEQYF.

The J gene is TRBJ1-5, the V gene TRBV19; D may be TRBD1 (5 bases). The V and J ends lost 6 bases and 1 base respectively, with 13 bases between them. Germline V gene sequence: CDR1 LNHDA, CDR2 SQIVND (reference sequence). This CDR3 has 15 residues. The chain's CDR3 is CASSTGHQSNQPQHF. In DNA form, the CDR3 reads TGTGCCAGTAGCACAGGACATCAGAGCAATCAGCCCCAGCATTTT.

The chain has TRBV4-3 and TRBJ2-7; possible D gene TRBD1, 6 bases. Per the germline V gene, CDR1 is LGHNA and CDR2 is YSLEER. This CDR3 is built from 17 residues. Trimming cost V 1 base and J 3 bases, with 19 bases left between them. The CDR3 protein is CASSQGVLFRGIYEQYF. The CDR3 bases are TGCGCCAGCAGCCAAGGAGTCCTGTTCAGGGGAATCTACGAGCAGTACTTC.

The chain couples TRBV2 to TRBJ2-1, with TRBD2 matching over 12 bases. The CDR3 covers 16 residues. After removal of 2 bases from V and 5 bases from J, the junction contained 4 bases not matched to a gene. CDR1 is SNHLY and CDR2 is FYNNEI in the germline V gene. CDR3 sequence (DNA): TGTGCCAGCAGTGAACCCCTAGCGGGGGGGAACAATGAGCAGTTCTTC. Amino acids: CASSEPLAGGNNEQFF.

This chain uses TRBV1 with TRBJ2-2; the table's D call of TRBD2 was not tested on the DNA. TRBV1 is flagged as a pseudogene. The CDR3 has 18 residues. Here the CDR3 DNA reads TGCACCAGCAGCCAGGCAAGCGGGAGCCCCTTCCACACCGGGGAGCTGTTTTTT. Translated: CTSSQASGSPFHTGELFF.

This clone was recorded a few times. The rearrangement joins TRBV15 to TRBJ2-3, with TRBD2 identical over 7 bases. Germline CDR1 and CDR2: LNHNV and YYDKDF (reference sequence). The length of the CDR3 is 14 residues. The trim removed 5 bases at V and 0 bases at J, leaving 2 bases unmatched. The CDR3 nucleotides are TGTGCCACCAGCCAGCGGGGTAGCACAGATACGCAGTATTTT. Its protein is CATSQRGSTDTQYF.

The V gene is TRBV25-1, the J gene TRBJ2-1, with 12 bases aligning to TRBD2. J lost 8 bases, V lost 6 bases, and 11 bases had no gene match. Germline CDR1 and CDR2: MGHDK and SYGVNS. The CDR3 contains 16 residues. The CDR3 sequence is CASSFVGRLAGDEQFF. In DNA form, the CDR3 reads TGTGCCAGCAGCTTTGTAGGGAGACTAGCGGGGGATGAGCAGTTCTTC.

The genes are TRBV4-1 and TRBJ2-7; 9 bases are shared with TRBD1. The germline CDR1 and CDR2 sequences are MGHRA and YSYEKL. CDR3 length: 19 residues. The ends lost 0 bases at V and 4 bases at J; junction bases unmatched: 16. Here the CDR3 reads CASSQEPNLRDRVTYEQYF. In nucleotides, the CDR3 is TGCGCCAGCAGCCAAGAGCCCAATCTGAGGGACAGGGTTACTTACGAGCAGTACTTC.

This chain joins TRBV5-1 and TRBJ1-1; D might be TRBD1 (6 bases). From germline, CDR1 is SGHRS and CDR2 YFSETQ. The CDR3 sequence is 13 residues long. Trimming cost V 5 bases and J 1 base, with 9 bases left between them. The CDR3 sequence: CASRIQGNTEAFF. The CDR3 nucleotides are TGCGCCAGCAGGATACAGGGGAACACTGAAGCTTTCTTT.

This chain connects TRBV27 to TRBJ2-7, with 9 bases matching TRBD2. V lost 3 bases, J lost 2 bases, and 2 bases stayed unmatched. Germline values: CDR1 MNHEY, CDR2 SMNVEV (reference sequence). The CDR3 has 14 residues. The CDR3, as DNA: TGTGCCAGCAGTTTGCGGGGGGGGGCCTACGAGCAGTACTTC. It translates to CASSLRGGAYEQYF.

This chain joins TRBV5-1 and TRBJ2-2; D is undetermined. V lost 2 bases and J 4 bases, leaving 9 bases between the germline ends. This CDR3 is built from 14 residues. Per germline, CDR1 SGHRS and CDR2 YFSETQ. The CDR3 loop is CASSLASVTGELFF. The DNA for the CDR3 is TGCGCCAGCAGCTTAGCCTCGGTCACCGGGGAGCTGTTTTTT. The complete variable domain, with remaining parts taken from reference TRBV5-1 and TRBJ2-2, reads KAGVTQTPRYLIKTRGQQVTLSCSPISGHRSVSWYQQTPGQGLQFLFEYFSETQRNKGNFPGRFSGRQFSNSRSEMNVSTLELGDSALYLCASSLASVTGELFFGEGSRLTVL.